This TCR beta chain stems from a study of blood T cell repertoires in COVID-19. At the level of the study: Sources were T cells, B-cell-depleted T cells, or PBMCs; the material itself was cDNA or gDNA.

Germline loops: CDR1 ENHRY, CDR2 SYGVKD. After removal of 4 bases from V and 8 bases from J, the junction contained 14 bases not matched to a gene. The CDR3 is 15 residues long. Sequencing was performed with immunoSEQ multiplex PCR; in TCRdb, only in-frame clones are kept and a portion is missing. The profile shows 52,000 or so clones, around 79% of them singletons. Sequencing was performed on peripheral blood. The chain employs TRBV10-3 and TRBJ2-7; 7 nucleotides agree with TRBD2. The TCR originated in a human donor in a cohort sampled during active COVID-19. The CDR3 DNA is TGTGCCATCAGTGGCCTCGAGGGCGGGGGAAGGAAGCAGTACTTC. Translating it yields CAISGLEGGGRKQYF.